This T cell receptor beta chain comes out of a study of shared clonotypes between healthy human individuals. Profiled with immunoSEQ multiplex PCR; TCRdb holds only in-frame clones, not every one. The sample includes about 990,000 clones, approximately 80% seen only once; the top ten take roughly 0.61%. Trimming took off 5 bases at V and 3 bases at J, with 14 bases between the two ends. CDR1 is SGHVS, CDR2 FNYEAQ, per germline. The CDR3 consists of 14 residues. The sequence was obtained from a man aged 18 to 30 in good health. Some clones in this sample may be carry-over from other donors' samples. The rearrangement links TRBV7-6 to TRBJ2-7; a weak D match, TRBD2 (5 bases). The sample taken for sequencing was memory CD4+ T cells from PBMCs. Subset in this sample: CD45RA-negative fraction. The CDR3 DNA follows: TGTGCCAGCAGCCTTAGGGAGAGGGACTACGAGCAGTACTTC. Translation gives CASSLRERDYEQYF.